One T cell receptor beta chain is described in this entry. Germline lookup yields CDR1 WSHSY and CDR2 SAAADI. This CDR3 is 11 amino acids long. Trimming removed 4 bases from V and 7 bases from J, with 4 bases in between. These data come from a study of T cell changes during pregnancy in multiple sclerosis. Using immunoSEQ multiplex PCR, the repertoire was profiled, and TCRdb retains in-frame clones only, with some absent. The sample yields 60,000 or so clones, around 90% seen once. J is TRBJ1-4 and V is TRBV10-2, with unresolved D. This specimen was CD4+ T cells from peripheral blood mononuclear cells, taken after pregnancy. The sequence came from a female donor in good health, enrolled as a control in a pregnancy study. The CDR3 DNA follows: TGCGCCAGCAGTGGCGGTGAAAAACTGTTTTTT. This encodes CASSGGEKLFF.